Given below is one T cell receptor beta chain in context. The authors ran the assay at deep level. The method was immunoSEQ multiplex PCR; TCRdb's version includes in-frame clones alone and lacks a portion of them. This table holds around 720,000 clones, around 73% found once. The CDR3 runs to 15 residues. Germline V gene sequence: CDR1 MDHEN, CDR2 SYDVKM. J was trimmed by 1 base and V by 3 bases; bases with no gene match: 5. The data are from a study of shared clonotypes between healthy human individuals. Study summary: The donor pool was made up of a couple of women and a few men aged 18 to 49.

The sequenced material came from memory CD4+ T cells sorted from blood. Subset in this sample: CD45RA-negative fraction. The chain uses TRBV28 and TRBJ1-1; TRBD1 aligns across 7 bases. The TCR originated in a woman aged 30 to 39 in good health. CDR3 bases: TGTGCCAGCAGTTTCTTAGGGGGCGCGAACACTGAAGCTTTCTTT. Its protein product is CASSFLGGANTEAFF.